Listed below are T cell receptor beta chains from one sample, sequenced in a study of beta chain features in type 1 diabetes. Produced via immunoSEQ multiplex PCR; TCRdb's table is partial and in-frame only. This repertoire shows 160,000 or so clones, roughly 9% found once; its top ten account for roughly 0.72%. Sequenced input: central memory CD4+ T cells from blood. Receptor source: a woman aged 30 to 39 with type 1 diabetes. CDR3s include the opening cysteine and the closing phenylalanine or tryptophan. Fields, in order: clone size, CDR3 length, D gene, J gene, V gene, CDR3 DNA, CDR3 protein. The D gene is left open where the match is weak. Clone size is stated in some rows and not others, as once, few, many or a class when expanded.

few | 16 | NA | TRBJ2-3 | TRBV5-6 | TGTGCCAGCAGCTGGGGCCCGGGAGTCATTGGAGATACGCAGTATTTT | CASSWGPGVIGDTQYF
few | 17 | TRBD2 | TRBJ2-1 | TRBV18 | TGTGCCAGCTCACCACCGGGACTAGCGGGAGGGCCTCGGGAGCAGTTCTTC | CASSPPGLAGGPREQFF
few | 13 | NA | TRBJ2-7 | TRBV30 | TGTGCCTGGAGCGCCGGGACTGCCTACGAGCAGTACTTC | CAWSAGTAYEQYF
NA | 14 | NA | TRBJ2-6 | TRBV19 | TGTGCCAGTAGGTTGGAGGCTGGGGCCAACGTCCTGACTTTC | CASRLEAGANVLTF
NA | 14 | TRBD1 | TRBJ2-7 | TRBV27 | TGTGCCAGCTTTGGGACAGAGAGCTCCTACGAGCAGTACTTC | CASFGTESSYEQYF
NA | 17 | TRBD1 | TRBJ2-6 | TRBV11-2 | TGTGCCAGCAGCTTCGGACAGGGGGCGGCTGGGGCCAACGTCCTGACTTTC | CASSFGQGAAGANVLTF
few | 12 | TRBD1 | TRBJ2-7 | TRBV5-4 | TGTGCCAGCAGCCTCGCGACAGGGGAGCAGTACTTC | CASSLATGEQYF
NA | 16 | NA | TRBJ2-7 | TRBV18 | TGTGCCAGCTCAGCCTCCGGAGGGGCGAGTGGAGACGAGCAGTACTTC | CASSASGGASGDEQYF
NA | 16 | NA | TRBJ2-1 | TRBV29-1 | TGCAGCGTTGAAGATAGAAGGGGGGGCTCCTACAATGAGCAGTTCTTC | CSVEDRRGGSYNEQFF
few | 15 | TRBD2 | TRBJ2-1 | TRBV6-5 | TGTGCCAGCAGTACGGGACTAGCGGGTATCGATGAGCAGTTCTTC | CASSTGLAGIDEQFF
NA | 12 | NA | TRBJ2-2 | TRBV5-5 | TGTGCCAGCAGTTTGGGTTTTATGGAGCTGTTTTTT | CASSLGFMELFF
NA | 12 | NA | TRBJ2-5 | TRBV2 | TGTGCCAGCAGTGAAGTACAAGAGACCCAGTACTTC | CASSEVQETQYF
few | 15 | TRBD2 | TRBJ2-7 | TRBV5-1 | TGCGCCAGCAGCTTGGAAGCGGGAGGTTCTTACGAGCAGTACTTC | CASSLEAGGSYEQYF
NA | 12 | NA | TRBJ1-1 | TRBV7-9 | TGTGCCAGCAGCCTCCCGGGATCTGAAGCTTTCTTT | CASSLPGSEAFF
few | 16 | NA | TRBJ2-4 | TRBV19 | TGTGCCAGTAGTATTGGCCTGGTAGACAGTAAAAACATTCAGTACTTC | CASSIGLVDSKNIQYF
NA | 14 | NA | TRBJ2-3 | TRBV2 | TGTGCCAGCACCTTGGGCGGGAATGCAGATACGCAGTATTTT | CASTLGGNADTQYF
NA | 16 | TRBD1 | TRBJ2-3 | TRBV4-1 | TGCGCCAGCAGCCAGCCGGGACAGGGATTCACAGATACGCAGTATTTT | CASSQPGQGFTDTQYF
NA | 15 | TRBD1 | TRBJ2-2 | TRBV4-2 | TGTGCCAGCAGCCAGGGGACAGGGGCCCCCGGGGAGCTGTTTTTT | CASSQGTGAPGELFF
NA | 13 | NA | TRBJ2-2 | TRBV7-2 | TGTGCCAGCAGCCCAGGGCCCACGGGGGAGCTGTTTTTT | CASSPGPTGELFF
NA | 14 | NA | TRBJ2-1 | TRBV6-6 | TGTGCCAGCCGCAACGGGAGATCCTACAATGAGCAGTTCTTC | CASRNGRSYNEQFF
few | 15 | TRBD1 | TRBJ2-2 | TRBV5-1 | TGCGCCAGCAGCTTGTCACAGGGGGTTGCCGGGGAGCTGTTTTTT | CASSLSQGVAGELFF
few | 15 | TRBD1 | TRBJ1-2 | TRBV7-2 | TGTGCCAGCAGCTTAACGTTTGGACAGGGGAGGAAAAACACCTTC | CASSLTFGQGRKNTF
few | 14 | TRBD1 | TRBJ1-5 | TRBV7-2 | TGTGCCAGCAGCTCCCGACAGGGAAATCAGCCCCAGCATTTT | CASSSRQGNQPQHF
few | 13 | NA | TRBJ1-2 | TRBV30 | TGTGCCTGGAACCGGTATGAGGGCTATGGCTACACCTTC | CAWNRYEGYGYTF
NA | 15 | TRBD2 | TRBJ2-1 | TRBV7-8 | TGTGCCAGCAGCCAGGAGCGGGAGTTTTTTAATGAGCAGTTCTTC | CASSQEREFFNEQFF
NA | 16 | NA | TRBJ1-5 | TRBV6-1 | TGTGCCAGCAGTGAACCGAGGGCAGGTCTTTCCGGGCCCCAGCATTTT | CASSEPRAGLSGPQHF
NA | 13 | TRBD1 | TRBJ2-1 | TRBV4-1 | TGCGCCAGCAGCCAAGATCGGGACAGGGAGCAGTTCTTC | CASSQDRDREQFF
NA | 12 | NA | TRBJ1-2 | TRBV30 | TGTGCCTGGGACGGGAGGAACTATGGCTACACCTTC | CAWDGRNYGYTF
NA | 16 | TRBD1 | TRBJ2-7 | TRBV6-1 | TGTGCCAGCAGTGGGGGGGGGACAGGGTGGTCCTACGAGCAGTACTTC | CASSGGGTGWSYEQYF
NA | 12 | NA | TRBJ2-2 | TRBV29-1 | TGCAGCGCAAACAGGGATGACGGGGAGCTGTTTTTT | CSANRDDGELFF
NA | 14 | NA | TRBJ1-2 | TRBV7-2 | TGTGCCAGCAGCCTAAAACAGGGCCCGAATGGCTACACCTTC | CASSLKQGPNGYTF
NA | 13 | TRBD2 | TRBJ2-1 | TRBV10-3 | TGTGCCATTCTAGCGGGAGGGGAGCATGAGCAGTTCTTC | CAILAGGEHEQFF
NA | 16 | TRBD2 | TRBJ2-3 | TRBV5-4 | TGTGCCAGCAGCCAAAGGACTAGCGGTAACACAGATACGCAGTATTTT | CASSQRTSGNTDTQYF
NA | 15 | NA | TRBJ2-1 | TRBV7-5 | TGTGCCAGAAGCTTACTAGCGGGAGCTTACAATGAGCAGTTCTTC | CARSLLAGAYNEQFF
few | 14 | TRBD1 | TRBJ1-2 | TRBV5-1 | TGCGCCAGCAGCTGGACAGGACAAGACTATGGCTACACCTTC | CASSWTGQDYGYTF